One and the same sample provided the 22 T cell receptor beta chains below, sequenced in a study of CD8 T cells in Susac syndrome. With random hexamers, reverse transcription was performed on about 0.5 to 1 ug of RNA. TCRdb independently ran MiXCR on the immunoSEQ multiplex PCR reads; one entry per CDR3 protein. Counted here are about 240,000 distinct CDR3 sequences, around 96% occurring once; the ten biggest clones make up approximately 0.094%. The specimen sequenced was CD4+ T cells from PBMCs. These receptor sequences come from a human donor with Susac syndrome.

The gene calls are TRBV23-1 and TRBJ1-1, with unresolved D. TRBV23-1 is treated as an ORF (open reading frame) with a function not yet certain. This CDR3 spans 13 amino acids. V was trimmed by 6 bases and J by 7 bases, leaving 15 bases between them. CDR3 DNA: TGCGCCAGCAGATCAGGTAAACAGATTGAAGCTTTCTTT. Translating it yields CASRSGKQIEAFF.

This clonotype has just one count. The chain's CDR3 is CAWTGNYGYTF. The CDR3 bases are TGTGCCTGGACAGGGAACTATGGCTACACCTTC. The rearrangement links TRBV30 to TRBJ1-2; D may be TRBD1 (5 bases). V shed 4 bases and J shed 2 bases, with 5 bases lying between them. The CDR3 has 11 amino acids. CDR1 and CDR2 (germline): GTSNPN, SVGIG (reference sequence).

The V gene is TRBV29-1, the J gene TRBJ1-1, with D possibly TRBD1 on 5 matching bases. V gave up 6 bases and J gave up 3 bases, with 14 bases separating them. The germline gives CDR1 SQVTM, CDR2 ANQGSEA. This CDR3 has 13 amino acids. This CDR3 is CSVRRERDTEAFF. The CDR3 coding sequence is TGCAGCGTACGCAGGGAAAGGGACACTGAAGCTTTCTTT.

The V gene is TRBV10-3, the J gene TRBJ2-5, with a tentative D call TRBD2 (5 bases). V was shortened by 8 bases and J by 4 bases, with 17 bases between the two germline ends. The CDR3 covers 14 residues. Looked up from germline, CDR1 is ENHRY and CDR2 is SYGVKD. This CDR3 reads CAIAPFGKAETQYF. DNA of the CDR3: TGTGCCATCGCCCCGTTCGGGAAGGCAGAGACCCAGTACTTC.

This sequence joins TRBV7-9 and TRBJ2-1, with TRBD2 as a possible D gene (5 bases). The germline CDR1 and CDR2 sequences are SEHNR and FQNEAQ (reference sequence). V shed 6 bases and J shed 0 bases, with 12 bases lying between them. This CDR3 has 15 residues. The CDR3 DNA is TGTGCCAGCAGTTCCGTAGGGAGCTCCTACAATGAGCAGTTCTTC. This codes for CASSSVGSSYNEQFF.

V and J are TRBV27 and TRBJ2-7; 10 positions match TRBD1. J lost 6 bases, V lost 4 bases, and 9 bases had no gene match. Germline V CDR1 and CDR2: MNHEY, SMNVEV (reference sequence). This CDR3 comprises 15 residues. The DNA for the CDR3 is TGTGCCAGCAGTTGGTCCCGGACAGGGGGGCGCGAGCAGTACTTC. Its translation is CASSWSRTGGREQYF.

The chain combines TRBV12-5 with TRBJ2-5, with D perhaps TRBD1 or TRBD2 (5 bases each). The germline gives CDR1 LGHNT, CDR2 FRNRAP. CDR3 length equals 15 residues. Between the trimmed V and J ends, which lost 1 base and 3 bases, there was a span of 12 bases. The CDR3 region is CASGLARDQKETQYF. The CDR3 coding sequence is TGTGCTAGTGGTTTGGCAAGGGACCAAAAAGAGACCCAGTACTTC.

The rearrangement joins TRBV7-6 to TRBJ2-7; TRBD1 might be the D (6 bases). The germline V and J ends were trimmed by 2 bases and 2 bases, with 19 bases remaining between them. Germline CDR1 is SGHVS and CDR2 is FNYEAQ. The CDR3 totals 17 residues. The CDR3 is CASSLKPPGHTAYEQYF. The CDR3, as DNA: TGTGCCAGCAGCTTAAAGCCCCCGGGACACACCGCCTACGAGCAGTACTTC.

The chain links TRBV29-1 to TRBJ2-7; D is perhaps TRBD2 (5 bases). Germline lookup yields CDR1 SQVTM and CDR2 ANQGSEA. CDR3 length equals 11 residues. Trimming cost V 5 bases and J 2 bases, with 7 bases left between them. DNA for the CDR3: TGCAGCGTTTGGAGGCCCTACGAGCAGTACTTC. Residues: CSVWRPYEQYF.

The CDR3 bases are TGCAGCGCACAGACAGAGTACCAAGAGACCCAGTACTTC. Its protein product is CSAQTEYQETQYF. The chain is built from TRBV29-1 and TRBJ2-5, with D possibly being TRBD1 (5 bases). This CDR3 spans 13 amino acids. V was clipped by 7 bases and J by 0 bases, with 12 bases between them. Germline V gene sequence: CDR1 SQVTM, CDR2 ANQGSEA. The full variable domain, completed using reference TRBV29-1 and TRBJ2-5, is SAVISQKPSRDICQRGTSLTIQCQVDSQVTMMFWYRQQPGQSLTLIATANQGSEATYESGFVIDKFPISRPNLTFSTLTVSNMSPEDSSIYLCSAQTEYQETQYFGPGTRLLVL.

This chain uses TRBV11-2 with TRBJ2-1; D perhaps matches TRBD2 (5 bases). The V gene lost 4 bases and the J gene lost 7 bases, with 8 bases spanning the gap. This CDR3 region has 12 residues. Germline-derived CDR1 and CDR2 are SGHAT and FQNNGV. CDR3 in DNA: TGTGCCAGCAGCTCTCCGGGGAATGAGCAGTTCTTC. Encoded protein: CASSSPGNEQFF.

The rearrangement links TRBV20-1 to TRBJ2-7; D may be TRBD1 or TRBD2 (6 bases each). Germline CDR1 is DFQATT and CDR2 is SNEGSKA (reference sequence). CDR3 length: 12 residues. The CDR3 DNA is TGCAGCTCGACAGGAGGGCCCTACGAGCAGTACTTC. It specifies CSSTGGPYEQYF.

The chain joins TRBV5-4 to TRBJ2-7, with 10 bases lining up with TRBD1. From germline, CDR1 is SGHNT and CDR2 YYREEE (reference sequence). With V trimmed by 3 bases and J by 7 bases, 13 bases remained unmatched. This CDR3 is built from 16 residues. This CDR3 reads CASSYPRDRGLWEQYF. The DNA for the CDR3 is TGTGCCAGCAGCTACCCAAGGGACAGGGGATTGTGGGAGCAGTACTTC.

J is TRBJ2-4 and V is TRBV18; D perhaps matches TRBD2 (6 bases). The CDR3 extends over 15 amino acids. CDR1 is KGHSH and CDR2 is LQKENI in the germline V gene. V lost 3 bases and J lost 6, with 15 bases in between. The CDR3 DNA follows: TGTGCCAGCTCACCGTCAGGGCTGGGAGGAAACATTCAGTACTTC. Its protein product is CASSPSGLGGNIQYF.

This clonotype showed up just once. The V call is TRBV30, the J call TRBJ2-1, with 9 bases identical to TRBD2. The ends lost 5 bases at V and 3 bases at J; junction bases unmatched: 2. This CDR3 has 13 residues. CDR1 and CDR2 (germline): GTSNPN, SVGIG (reference sequence). CDR3 sequence reads: CAWVAGVYNEQFF. Written as DNA, the CDR3 is TGTGCCTGGGTAGCGGGAGTCTACAATGAGCAGTTCTTC.

V gene TRBV29-1 combines with J gene TRBJ1-4, with D perhaps matching TRBD1 (5 bases). V was shortened by 7 bases and J by 5 bases, with 14 bases between the two germline ends. This CDR3 comprises 13 residues. CDR1 is SQVTM and CDR2 is ANQGSEA in the germline V gene. The DNA of the CDR3 is TGCAGCGCCCAGGTGGGGGGAAATGAAAAACTGTTTTTT. Its translation is CSAQVGGNEKLFF.

The chain has TRBV12-3 or TRBV12-4 and TRBJ2-7, with D tentatively TRBD1 or TRBD2 (5 bases each). V was cut by 0 bases and J by 7 bases, with 16 bases left in between. CDR3 size: 15 residues. The CDR3 DNA follows: TGTGCCAGCAGTTTAGCGGGTCAGGGCACGGGGGAGCAGTACTTC. Its protein product is CASSLAGQGTGEQYF.

The chain uses TRBV6-4 and TRBJ2-3; 7 bases line up with TRBD1. The CDR3 runs 13 residues. Germline V CDR1 and CDR2: MRHNA, SNTAGT. V shed 6 bases, J shed 5 bases, and the junction held 5 bases outside the gene matches. In DNA form, the CDR3 reads TGTGCCAGCAGGGCCACAGGGGTAGATACGCAGTATTTT. Its protein product is CASRATGVDTQYF.

This rearrangement joins TRBV1 to TRBJ2-2; the listed D gene, TRBD2, was not tested against the DNA. TRBV1 is termed a pseudogene. The CDR3 totals 16 residues. CDR3 region: CTSRFGGGLDTGELFF. CDR3 nucleotides: TGCACCAGCAGATTTGGGGGGGGACTGGACACCGGGGAGCTGTTTTTT.

This clonotype was seen once. The gene calls are TRBV10-3 and TRBJ2-3; a weak D match, TRBD1 (5 bases). V dropped 4 bases and J dropped 4 bases, with 12 bases sitting between them. This CDR3 region has 14 residues. Germline CDR1 and CDR2: ENHRY and SYGVKD. The CDR3 region has the DNA TGTGCCATCAGTGCCCAGGGCATGGCAGATACGCAGTATTTT. Protein: CAISAQGMADTQYF.

The CDR3 region is CSARDLKGPDYEQYF. CDR3 DNA sequence: TGCAGTGCTAGAGATTTGAAGGGGCCGGATTACGAGCAGTACTTC. The J gene is TRBJ2-7, the V gene TRBV20-1, with a tentative D call TRBD1 (5 bases). Trimming took off 0 bases at V and 4 bases at J, with 16 bases between the two ends. The germline CDR1 and CDR2 sequences are DFQATT and SNEGSKA (reference sequence). The CDR3 has 15 residues.

This chain uses TRBV20-1 with TRBJ2-4; 11 bases map to TRBD2. Unmatched junction bases numbered 2, after V lost 5 bases and J lost 8 bases. Germline CDR1 reads DFQATT; CDR2 reads SNEGSKA (reference sequence). The CDR3 is 12 amino acids. DNA of the CDR3: TGCAGTGCTGTAGCGGGAGGGGACATTCAGTACTTC. It translates to CSAVAGGDIQYF.